This T cell receptor (beta chain) was recovered during a study of blood T cells in healthy people across ages. The germline CDR1 and CDR2 sequences are ENHRY and SYGVKD. V lost 10 bases and J lost 0; bases outside the gene matches: 12. The CDR3 is 17 amino acids. Combining a sample-barcoded 5' primer with a J-beta primer mix, a second PCR ran for roughly 7 to 12 cycles. TCRdb re-called the 5' RACE reads through MiXCR, storing one row per CDR3 protein. The sample has 800,000 to 950,000 distinct CDR3 sequences, around 29% seen once; the top ten hold approximately 10%. The table lists this clonotype with a few counts. These same data were also listed under a study on T cells of mothers and their children.

What was sequenced was blood. The clonotype was recovered from a woman aged 40 to 50 in good health. This chain connects TRBV10-3 to TRBJ1-2, with 12 bases fitting TRBD1. CDR3 sequence: CATNGGQGALANYGYTF. CDR3 sequence (DNA): TGTGCCACCAACGGGGGACAGGGGGCCCTAGCTAACTATGGCTACACCTTC.